The T cell receptor beta chain under discussion was sequenced for a study of cytomegalovirus exposure and HLA in healthy donors. Both 60 Vbeta primers and 13 Jbeta primers went into the PCR. Some clones are missing from TCRdb's copy, which holds only in-frame ones; the method was immunoSEQ multiplex PCR. The sample yields approximately 240,000 clones, approximately 82% seen once. The CDR3 contains 11 residues. V dropped 3 bases and J dropped 14 bases, with 11 bases sitting between them. CDR1 is GTSNPN, CDR2 SVGIG, per germline (reference sequence). On this clone: The antigen remains unidentified.

Broader study findings: An analysis done earlier found most TCR beta V segments productive about 87% or about 30% of the time.

The chain combines TRBV30 with TRBJ1-6; D uncertain. The material sequenced was PBMCs. The receptor was derived from a woman in her 40s in good health and CMV-seronegative. CDR3 protein: CAWSLKSSLHF. The CDR3 DNA reads as TGTGCCTGGAGCCTTAAATCTTCCCTCCACTTT.